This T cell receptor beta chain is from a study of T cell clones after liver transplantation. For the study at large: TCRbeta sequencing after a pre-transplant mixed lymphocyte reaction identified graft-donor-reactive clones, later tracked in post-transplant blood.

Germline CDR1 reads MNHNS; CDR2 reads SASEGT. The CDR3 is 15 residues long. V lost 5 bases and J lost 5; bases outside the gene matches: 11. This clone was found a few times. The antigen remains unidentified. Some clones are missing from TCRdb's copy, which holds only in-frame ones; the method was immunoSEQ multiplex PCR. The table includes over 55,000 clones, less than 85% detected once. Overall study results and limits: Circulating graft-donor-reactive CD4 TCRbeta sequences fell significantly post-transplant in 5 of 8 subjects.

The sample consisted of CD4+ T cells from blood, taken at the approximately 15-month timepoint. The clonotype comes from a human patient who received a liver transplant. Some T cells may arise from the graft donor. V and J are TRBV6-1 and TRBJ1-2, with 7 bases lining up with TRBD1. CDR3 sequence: CASSPGTERLYGYTF. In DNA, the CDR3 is TGTGCCAGCAGTCCCGGGACAGAACGGTTGTATGGCTACACCTTC.